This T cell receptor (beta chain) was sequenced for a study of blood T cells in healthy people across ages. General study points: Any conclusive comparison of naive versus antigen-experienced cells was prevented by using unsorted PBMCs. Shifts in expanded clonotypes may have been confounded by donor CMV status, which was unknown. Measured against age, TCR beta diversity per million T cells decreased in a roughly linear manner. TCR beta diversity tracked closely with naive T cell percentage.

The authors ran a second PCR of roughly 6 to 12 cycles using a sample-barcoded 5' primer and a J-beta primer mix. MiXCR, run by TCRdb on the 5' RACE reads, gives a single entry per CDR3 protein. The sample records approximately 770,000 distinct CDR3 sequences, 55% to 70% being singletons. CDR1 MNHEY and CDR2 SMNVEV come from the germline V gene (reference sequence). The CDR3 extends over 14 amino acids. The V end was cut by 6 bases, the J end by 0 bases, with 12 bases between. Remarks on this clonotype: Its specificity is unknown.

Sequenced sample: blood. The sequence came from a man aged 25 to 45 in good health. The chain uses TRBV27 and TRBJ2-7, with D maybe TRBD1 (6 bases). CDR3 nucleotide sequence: TGTGCCAGCAGACCAGGGGTTGCCTCCTACGAGCAGTACTTC. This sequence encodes CASRPGVASYEQYF.